Below, 20 T cell receptor beta chains from the same sample are listed, as sequenced in a study of cytomegalovirus exposure and HLA in healthy donors. The method was immunoSEQ multiplex PCR; TCRdb's version includes in-frame clones alone and lacks a portion of them. The sample contains roughly 250,000 clones, about 86% of which appear only once. The sequencing sample was made of PBMCs. The receptors originated from a woman aged 25 to 39 in good health and CMV-seropositive.

The CDR3 region has the DNA TGTGCCATCAGTGAGATCGAGGAAACTGAAGCTTTCTTT. It translates to CAISEIEETEAFF. V gene TRBV10-3 combines with J gene TRBJ1-1, with D unclear. Trimming shortened V by 2 bases and J by 5 bases, and 9 bases separated the two germline ends. The CDR3 has 13 amino acids. CDR1 and CDR2 (germline): ENHRY, SYGVKD.

The chain combines TRBV5-4 with TRBJ1-5; unclear D gene. The V gene's germline CDR1 is SGHNT and CDR2 YYREEE (reference sequence). The V end lost 8 bases, the J end lost 3 bases, and 12 bases lay between the germline ends. This CDR3 contains 13 residues. CDR3 in amino acids: CARRGRTNQPQHF. CDR3 nucleotide sequence: TGTGCCAGAAGAGGGCGGACCAATCAGCCCCAGCATTTT. The whole variable domain, remainder taken from reference TRBV5-4 and TRBJ1-5, is ETGVTQSPTHLIKTRGQQVTLRCSSQSGHNTVSWYQQALGQGPQFIFQYYREEENGRGNFPPRFSGLQFPNYSSELNVNALELDDSALYLCARRGRTNQPQHFGDGTRLSIL.

This CDR3 reads CASSLWTADYGYTF. The CDR3 nucleotides read TGCGCCAGCAGCTTGTGGACAGCGGACTATGGCTACACCTTC. This chain joins TRBV5-1 and TRBJ1-2; perhaps TRBD1 as D (6 bases). The germline V gene has CDR1 SGHRS and CDR2 YFSETQ. Trimming removed 1 base at V and 3 bases at J, with 10 bases between. The CDR3 is 14 residues long.

This clone has just a few counts. This chain joins TRBV5-1 and TRBJ2-5, with TRBD1 matching over 12 bases. The CDR3 has 16 residues. V was pared by 6 bases and J by 0 bases, with 6 bases of the junction left unmatched. Germline CDR1 is SGHRS and CDR2 is YFSETQ. The CDR3 spells CASTPGTGGYQETQYF. CDR3 sequence (DNA): TGCGCCAGCACCCCTGGGACAGGGGGCTACCAAGAGACCCAGTACTTC.

This clone has just one count. The chain couples TRBV29-1 to TRBJ1-1, with a possible D match to TRBD1 (6 bases). The V gene's germline CDR1 is SQVTM and CDR2 ANQGSEA. V was clipped by 0 bases and J by 0 bases, with 14 bases between them. This CDR3 has 16 residues. The CDR3 DNA is TGCAGCGTTGAAGACCGGCAGGGGTTATTGAACACTGAAGCTTTCTTT. Protein product: CSVEDRQGLLNTEAFF.

The chain links TRBV5-6 to TRBJ1-1; D is uncertain. The CDR3 sequence is 16 residues long. Looked up from germline, CDR1 is SGHDT and CDR2 is YYEEEE. V lost 1 base to trimming and J lost 5 bases, with 18 bases between them. CDR3 sequence reads: CASSLRELGFLTEAFF. The CDR3 nucleotides read TGTGCCAGCAGCTTGCGGGAGCTGGGGTTTTTGACTGAAGCTTTCTTT. Full variable domain (missing parts from reference TRBV5-6 and TRBJ1-1): DAGVTQSPTHLIKTRGQQVTLRCSPKSGHDTVSWYQQALGQGPQFIFQYYEEEERQRGNFPDRFSGHQFPNYSSELNVNALLLGDSALYLCASSLRELGFLTEAFFGQGTRLTVV.

The rearrangement uses TRBV9 and TRBJ2-5, with TRBD2 identical over 8 bases. J lost 1 base, V lost 6 bases, and 8 bases had no gene match. Germline lookup yields CDR1 SGDLS and CDR2 YYNGEE. The CDR3 loop spans 15 amino acids. CDR3 sequence (DNA): TGTGCCAGCAATCGGGGACTAGGCACCCAAGAGACCCAGTACTTC. It specifies CASNRGLGTQETQYF.

This clone showed up just a few times. The chain combines TRBV5-4 with TRBJ2-2; D call uncertain. V was pared by 3 bases and J by 1 base, with 10 bases between. CDR1 is SGHNT and CDR2 is YYREEE in the germline V gene (reference sequence). This CDR3 region has 15 residues. The CDR3 is CASSSPEMNTGELFF. The CDR3 DNA reads as TGTGCCAGCAGCTCCCCCGAGATGAACACCGGGGAGCTGTTTTTT. Together with reference TRBV5-4 and TRBJ2-2, the CDR3 gives the full variable domain: ETGVTQSPTHLIKTRGQQVTLRCSSQSGHNTVSWYQQALGQGPQFIFQYYREEENGRGNFPPRFSGLQFPNYSSELNVNALELDDSALYLCASSSPEMNTGELFFGEGSRLTVL.

The chain is built from TRBV28 and TRBJ2-5; 7 bases are a match to TRBD1. The CDR3 is 14 residues long. Germline V gives CDR1 MDHEN, CDR2 SYDVKM. V shed 6 bases and J 1 base; nucleotides not matched to a gene: 5. The CDR3 region has the DNA TGTGCCAGCAGGTCCGGGGACAGCCAAGAGACCCAGTACTTC. Encoded protein: CASRSGDSQETQYF.

The chain uses TRBV7-3 and TRBJ2-7, with TRBD1 matching 9 bases. The CDR3 totals 15 residues. J lost 3 bases, V lost 5 bases, and 8 bases had no gene match. Germline-derived CDR1 and CDR2 are SGHTA and FQGTGA. The CDR3 nucleotides are TGTGCCAGCAGCCTTCATCCGGGACAGGGCTACGAGCAGTACTTC. Translated, it gives CASSLHPGQGYEQYF. The whole variable domain, filled in from reference TRBV7-3 and TRBJ2-7, reads GAGVSQTPSNKVTEKGKYVELRCDPISGHTALYWYRQSLGQGPEFLIYFQGTGAADDSGLPNDRFFAVRPEGSVSTLKIQRTERGDSAVYLCASSLHPGQGYEQYFGPGTRLTVT.

The chain carries TRBV7-9 and TRBJ1-4, with TRBD1 matching over 9 bases. Germline CDR1 and CDR2: SEHNR and FQNEAQ (reference sequence). CDR3 length equals 14 residues. Germline trimming cut 5 bases from V and 8 bases from J; bases unmatched to any gene: 6. The CDR3 loop reads CASSTTGGKEKLFF. The CDR3 DNA sequence: TGTGCCAGCAGCACTACAGGGGGCAAAGAAAAACTGTTTTTT.

The CDR3 nucleotides read TGTGCCAGCTCATCAAACAGGGGATACAATGAGCAGTTCTTC. Amino acid sequence: CASSSNRGYNEQFF. J is TRBJ2-1 and V is TRBV18, with 7 bases lining up with TRBD1. The CDR3 length is 14 residues. Trimming at V came to 5 bases and at J to 4 bases, leaving 5 bases not matched to a gene. CDR1 is KGHSH, CDR2 LQKENI, per germline.

The chain combines TRBV27 with TRBJ2-7; TRBD2 matches 11 bases. Germline V lookup: CDR1 MNHEY, CDR2 SMNVEV (reference sequence). The CDR3 is 16 amino acids. The J segment lost 4 bases and the V segment lost 2 bases, leaving 7 bases of the junction unmatched. The CDR3 loop reads CASSLTSGRYVYEQYF. The CDR3 region has the DNA TGTGCCAGCAGTTTAACTAGCGGGAGATACGTATACGAGCAGTACTTC.

V gene TRBV6-6 combines with J gene TRBJ2-7, with D perhaps TRBD1 (5 bases). The germline V gene encodes CDR1 MNHNY and CDR2 SVGAGI (reference sequence). This CDR3 spans 16 amino acids. The ends were cut back, 4 bases at V and 3 bases at J, with 19 bases in the middle. The CDR3 sequence: CASSSPGGADHYEQYF. CDR3 bases: TGTGCCAGCAGTTCGCCCGGTGGGGCGGACCACTACGAGCAGTACTTC.

This chain connects TRBV29-1 to TRBJ2-2, with TRBD1 as a possible D gene (6 bases). V dropped 6 bases and J dropped 1 base, with 15 bases sitting between them. Germline values: CDR1 SQVTM, CDR2 ANQGSEA. The CDR3 consists of 15 residues. As DNA, the CDR3 is TGCAGCGTCGCCCACGAGACAGGGAACACCGGGGAGCTGTTTTTT. As protein: CSVAHETGNTGELFF.

V usage is TRBV27 and J usage is TRBJ2-1; 9 nucleotides line up with TRBD2. Germline-derived CDR1 and CDR2 are MNHEY and SMNVEV (reference sequence). The CDR3 totals 14 residues. V lost 8 bases to trimming and J lost 2 bases; unmatched junction nucleotides: 4. The CDR3 DNA is TGTGCCAGCGGTAGCGGGAGCGCCTACAATGAGCAGTTCTTC. Translation gives CASGSGSAYNEQFF.

This chain links TRBV2 with TRBJ2-1; 7 bases fit TRBD2. J lost 9 bases, V lost 9 bases, and 8 bases had no gene match. Germline V CDR1 and CDR2: SNHLY, FYNNEI. This CDR3 comprises 12 residues. DNA of the CDR3: TGTGCCAGGGGGAGGGATTATAGTGAGCAGTTCTTC. Translating it yields CARGRDYSEQFF.

The rearrangement links TRBV6-5 to TRBJ2-2; maybe TRBD2 (5 bases). Germline V CDR1 and CDR2: MNHEY, SVGAGI. Deletions cut 8 bases from V and 0 bases from J, with 7 bases between. The CDR3 is 13 amino acids. The DNA of the CDR3 is TGTGCCAGCTCTAGCTCGAACACCGGGGAGCTGTTTTTT. It encodes CASSSSNTGELFF.

This clone is a singleton in its sample. This chain connects TRBV2 to TRBJ2-3, with D maybe TRBD2 (8 bases). This CDR3 comprises 21 residues. From germline, CDR1 is SNHLY and CDR2 FYNNEI. V gave up 11 bases and J gave up 3 bases, with 39 bases separating them. CDR3 residues: CAATLESGTASSGILTDTQYF. The DNA for the CDR3 is TGTGCCGCCACTCTGGAATCCGGGACAGCGAGTAGCGGGATTCTTACAGATACGCAGTATTTT.

This chain joins TRBV9 and TRBJ1-5; D gene uncertain. Trimming removed 8 bases from V and 7 bases from J, with 4 bases in between. This CDR3 is 9 amino acids long. Germline V gives CDR1 SGDLS, CDR2 YYNGEE. The CDR3 DNA is TGTGCCAGGAGACAGCCCCAGCATTTT. Translated, it gives CARRQPQHF.